These 11 T cell receptor beta chains were sequenced from one sample in a study of spatial heterogeneity in lung cancer (dated by TCRdb to about 2019). Preparation of the library involved 5' RACE. The run used a NextSeq 500. The public reads were reanalyzed by TCRdb: fastp trimming at Q25, MiXCR alignment, in-frame beta chains only. Each record represents a unique CDR3 protein, reported with the most common genes and DNA among its rows. Here the sample has 30,000 to 50,000 distinct CDR3 sequences; roughly 5.2% occur a single time. Jointly, the top ten make up approximately 10% of the sample. Sample time point, as interpreted from the label and publication: sample taken at primary tumor resection. For TCR sequencing, whole RNA was extracted from tumor and nontumor lung tissue, or from cryopreserved PBMC samples, and no cell sorting was done. Here the sequenced sample was PBMCs, taken at surgery. Receptors originate from a male donor with early-stage non-small cell lung cancer.

The table lists this clonotype with many counts. The rearrangement uses TRBV7-6 and TRBJ1-1; D gene unclear. The germline V gene encodes CDR1 SGHVS and CDR2 FNYEAQ. Deletions cut 4 bases from V and 4 bases from J, with 10 bases between. The CDR3 loop spans 13 amino acids. This chain's CDR3 is CASSSGGVTEAFF. The CDR3 bases are TGTGCCAGCAGCTCCGGTGGAGTCACTGAAGCTTTCTTT.

Turning to this clonotype: This may be a read error, as it is one base from a much larger clone. The chain joins TRBV7-7 to TRBJ2-7; possible D gene TRBD2, 6 bases. Germline CDR1 SSHAT, CDR2 FNYEAQ (reference sequence). CDR3 size: 12 residues. CDR3 loop: CASGYDSYEQYF. The CDR3 DNA follows: TGTGCTAGCGGCTACGACAGCTACGAGCAGTACTTC.

This clonotype was seen at least ten times. The rearrangement joins TRBV2 to TRBJ2-1; a possible D gene is TRBD1 (5 bases). V was trimmed by 4 bases and J by 2 bases, leaving 9 bases between them. The germline gives CDR1 SNHLY, CDR2 FYNNEI. The CDR3 consists of 14 residues. The CDR3 region has the DNA TGTGCCAGCAGTGTTCAGGGAACCTACAATGAGCAGTTCTTC. The encoded protein is CASSVQGTYNEQFF.

This clonotype was seen more than once but under ten times. V gene TRBV6-1 combines with J gene TRBJ2-2, with 10 bases aligning to TRBD1. There are 15 residues in the CDR3. Germline-derived CDR1 and CDR2 are MNHNS and SASEGT. V shed 7 bases and J 4 bases; nucleotides not matched to a gene: 6. Here the CDR3 DNA reads TGTGCCAGCAATAGCGGGACAGGGGCCACCGGGGAGCTGTTTTTT. Protein sequence: CASNSGTGATGELFF.

The table lists this clonotype with many counts. The chain is built from TRBV10-3 and TRBJ1-2; tentative D call: TRBD1 (5 bases). V was pared by 3 bases and J by 6 bases, with 17 bases between. The germline gives CDR1 ENHRY, CDR2 SYGVKD. The CDR3 spans 15 residues. DNA for the CDR3: TGTGCCATCAGTGACCCGGGGCGGGGACGCGATGGCTACACCTTC. It specifies CAISDPGRGRDGYTF.

In its sample, this clonotype was seen many times. This chain links TRBV28 with TRBJ1-2; 9 bases align to TRBD1. Germline CDR1 MDHEN, CDR2 SYDVKM. V lost 9 bases to trimming and J lost 7 bases; unmatched junction nucleotides: 6. The CDR3 extends over 12 amino acids. The CDR3 DNA reads TGTGCCAGTACGGGACAGGGCGCTGGCTACACCTTC. Its protein product is CASTGQGAGYTF.

In its sample, this clonotype was seen many times. V usage is TRBV4-3 and J usage is TRBJ1-2; TRBD1 aligns across 8 bases. With V trimmed by 0 bases and J by 4 bases, 10 bases remained unmatched. This CDR3 is built from 17 residues. Germline V gives CDR1 LGHNA, CDR2 YSLEER. Here the CDR3 reads CASSQDGAGQGGYGYTF. CDR3 bases: TGCGCCAGCAGCCAAGATGGGGCCGGACAGGGAGGCTATGGCTACACCTTC.

This clonotype was observed at least ten times. The genes are TRBV27 and TRBJ1-1; possibly TRBD1 for D (6 bases). The CDR3 covers 17 residues. In germline, CDR1 is MNHEY, CDR2 SMNVEV (reference sequence). The V end lost 6 bases, the J end lost 2 bases, and 22 bases lay between the germline ends. As DNA, the CDR3 is TGTGCCAGCAGCGGTGGTCAGGGGACGCTGGCTAACACTGAAGCTTTCTTT. Translated: CASSGGQGTLANTEAFF.

This clonotype was found a few times. The chain links TRBV7-9 to TRBJ1-5; perhaps TRBD1 as D (5 bases). CDR3 length equals 12 residues. V was pared by 4 bases and J by 6 bases, with 7 bases between. Germline CDR1 SEHNR, CDR2 FQNEAQ (reference sequence). The CDR3 loop reads CASSSGRQPQHF. CDR3 bases: TGTGCCAGCAGCTCGGGACGTCAGCCCCAGCATTTT.

V gene TRBV6-2 or TRBV6-3 combines with J gene TRBJ1-5, with TRBD1 matching over 7 bases. The V gene end was trimmed by 2 bases and the J gene end by 6 bases; junction bases not matched to a gene: 4. The germline gives CDR1 MNHEY, CDR2 SVGEGT. The length of the CDR3 is 14 residues. CDR3 in DNA: TGTGCCAGCAGTTACGCCGGGACAGCTCAGCCCCAGCATTTT. It yields the protein CASSYAGTAQPQHF.

This clonotype was seen at least ten times. This chain uses TRBV11-2 with TRBJ2-2, with 8 bases matching TRBD1. This CDR3 comprises 15 residues. CDR1 and CDR2 from the germline V gene are SGHAT and FQNNGV. Trimming cost V 1 base and J 6 bases; bases outside gene matches: 4. The CDR3 loop reads CASSLGGRGPGELFF. CDR3 bases: TGTGCCAGCAGCTTAGGTGGCAGGGGGCCCGGGGAGCTGTTTTTT.